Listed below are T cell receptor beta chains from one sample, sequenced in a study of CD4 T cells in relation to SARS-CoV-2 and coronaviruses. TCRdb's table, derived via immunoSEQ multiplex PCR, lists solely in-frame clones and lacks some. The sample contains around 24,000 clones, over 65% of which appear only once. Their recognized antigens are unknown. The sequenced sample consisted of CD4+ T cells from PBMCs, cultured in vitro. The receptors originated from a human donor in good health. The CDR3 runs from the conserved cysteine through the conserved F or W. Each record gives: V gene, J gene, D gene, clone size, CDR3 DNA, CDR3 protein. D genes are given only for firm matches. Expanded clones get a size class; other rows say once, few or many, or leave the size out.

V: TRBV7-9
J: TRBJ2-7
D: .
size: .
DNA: TGTGCCAGCAGCTTAGATGGGTTAACCTACGAGCAGTACTTC
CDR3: CASSLDGLTYEQYF

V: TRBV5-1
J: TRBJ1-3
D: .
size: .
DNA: TGCGCCAGCAGCTTGTCTGGGGGGTCTGGAAACACCATATATTTT
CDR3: CASSLSGGSGNTIYF

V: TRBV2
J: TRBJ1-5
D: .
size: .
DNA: TGTGCCAGCAGCAAGGGGGTAGGCAATCAGCCCCAGCATTTT
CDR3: CASSKGVGNQPQHF

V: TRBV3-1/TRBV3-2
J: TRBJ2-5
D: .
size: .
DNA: TGTGCCAGCAGCCCGGTCCTAGGGGGGACCCAGTACTTC
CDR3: CASSPVLGGTQYF

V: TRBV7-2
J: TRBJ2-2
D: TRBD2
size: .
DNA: TGTGCCAGCAGCTTAGATGGGAGGGAGTCCGGGGAGCTGTTTTTT
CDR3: CASSLDGRESGELFF

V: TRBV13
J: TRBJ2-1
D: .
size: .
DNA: TGTGCCAGCAGCTTAGGCCAGGGGGGAGCGGGGCGTTACAATGAGCAGTTCTTC
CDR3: CASSLGQGGAGRYNEQFF

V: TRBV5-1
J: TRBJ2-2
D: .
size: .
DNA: TGCGCCAGCAGTTGGGGGGCCACCGGGGAGCTGTTTTTT
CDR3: CASSWGATGELFF

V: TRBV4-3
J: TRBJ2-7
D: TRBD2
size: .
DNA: TGCGCCAGCAGCCAAGTTTCCGGGAGGGCCTCCTACGAGCAGTACTTC
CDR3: CASSQVSGRASYEQYF

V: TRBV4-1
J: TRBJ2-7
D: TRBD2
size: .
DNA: TGCGCCAGCAGCCAAGACCTTAGCGGGACCTCCTACGAGCAGTACTTC
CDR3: CASSQDLSGTSYEQYF

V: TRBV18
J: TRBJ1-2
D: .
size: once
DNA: TGTGCCAGCTCACCACGGGAACAGTCTCCGACCTTC
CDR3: CASSPREQSPTF

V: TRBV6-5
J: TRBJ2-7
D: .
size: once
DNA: TGTGCCACCCAATTCGGGACACAAACCTACGAGCAGTACTTC
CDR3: CATQFGTQTYEQYF

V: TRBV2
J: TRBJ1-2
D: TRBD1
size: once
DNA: TGTGCCAGCAAGACAGGGGGCTATGGCTACACCTTC
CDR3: CASKTGGYGYTF

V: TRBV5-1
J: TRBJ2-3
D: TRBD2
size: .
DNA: TGCGCCAGCAGTTCCGGGACTAGCGGGGGAGGCACAGATACGCAGTATTTT
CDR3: CASSSGTSGGGTDTQYF

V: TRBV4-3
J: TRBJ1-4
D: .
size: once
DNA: TGCGCCAGCAGCCCCCAAGGGAGAAATAATGAAAAACTGTTTTTT
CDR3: CASSPQGRNNEKLFF

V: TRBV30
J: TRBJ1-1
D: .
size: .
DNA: TGTGCCTGGAGGTCCTGGCGGGGCAGGACTGAAGCTTTCTTT
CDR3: CAWRSWRGRTEAFF

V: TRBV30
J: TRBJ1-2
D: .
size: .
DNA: TGTGCCTGGATCGGGGGCAGAGAATATGTGGGCTACACCTTC
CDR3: CAWIGGREYVGYTF

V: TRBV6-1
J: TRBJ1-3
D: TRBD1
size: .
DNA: TGTGCCAGCAGTGAAGCATACGGGACAGGGGGAAACACCATATATTTT
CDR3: CASSEAYGTGGNTIYF

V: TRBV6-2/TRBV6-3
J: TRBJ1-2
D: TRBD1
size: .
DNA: TGTGCCAGCAGTTACTCGAGACAGGGGGCCTCTGGCTACACCTTC
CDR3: CASSYSRQGASGYTF

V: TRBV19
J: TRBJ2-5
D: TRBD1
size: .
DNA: TGTGCCAGTGGGGGAACAGGGGGGGAGACCCAGTACTTC
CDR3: CASGGTGGETQYF

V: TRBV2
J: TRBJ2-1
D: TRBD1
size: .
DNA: TGTGCCAGCAGCCCGGACAGGATTGACAATGAGCAGTTCTTC
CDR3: CASSPDRIDNEQFF

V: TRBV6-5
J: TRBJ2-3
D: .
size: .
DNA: TGTGCCAGCGGGAGAGATACGCAGTATTTT
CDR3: CASGRDTQYF

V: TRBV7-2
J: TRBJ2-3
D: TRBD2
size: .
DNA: TGTGCCAGCAGCGTAGCGGGGACGGTAGATACGCAGTATTTT
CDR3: CASSVAGTVDTQYF

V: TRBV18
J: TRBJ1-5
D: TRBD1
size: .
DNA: TGTGCCAGCTCACTACGGGACAGGGGGAATCAGCCCCAGCATTTT
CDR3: CASSLRDRGNQPQHF

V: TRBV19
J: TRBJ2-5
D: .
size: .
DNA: TGTGCCAGTAGTATAGACCAAGGGACCCAGTACTTC
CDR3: CASSIDQGTQYF

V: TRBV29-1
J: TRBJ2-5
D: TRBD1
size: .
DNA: TGCAGCGCTCCGGCGGGGCAGGGGGCTTCGAAGACCCAGTACTTC
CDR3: CSAPAGQGASKTQYF

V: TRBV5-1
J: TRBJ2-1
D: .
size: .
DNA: TGCGCCAGTTCGATGGATGCCTACAATGAGCAGTTCTTC
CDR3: CASSMDAYNEQFF

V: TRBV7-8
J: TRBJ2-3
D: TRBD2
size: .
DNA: TGTGCCAGCAGCGAATTAGCGGGAGGTGTAGATACGCAGTATTTT
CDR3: CASSELAGGVDTQYF

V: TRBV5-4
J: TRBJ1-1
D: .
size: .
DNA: TGTGCCAGCAGCTTCGCAGGGGTCACTGAAGCTTTCTTT
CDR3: CASSFAGVTEAFF

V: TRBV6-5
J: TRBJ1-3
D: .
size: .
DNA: TGTGCCAGCAGTTACGGGGTCTCACACTCTGGAAACACCATATATTTT
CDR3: CASSYGVSHSGNTIYF

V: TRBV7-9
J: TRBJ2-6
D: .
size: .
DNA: TGTGCCAGCAGCCTGGGGGCTGGGGCCAACGTCCTGACTTTC
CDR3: CASSLGAGANVLTF

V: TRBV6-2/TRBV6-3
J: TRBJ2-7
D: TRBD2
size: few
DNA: TGTGCCAGCAGTCCGGGACTAGCGGGCGCGTACGAGCAGTACTTC
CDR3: CASSPGLAGAYEQYF

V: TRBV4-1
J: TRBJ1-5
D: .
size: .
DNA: TGCGCCAGCAGCCAAGTTTTCACCAACGGGCAGCCCCAGCATTTT
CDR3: CASSQVFTNGQPQHF

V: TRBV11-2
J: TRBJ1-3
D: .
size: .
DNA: TGTGCCAGCAGCCCTCAAGGGAACACCATATATTTT
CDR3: CASSPQGNTIYF

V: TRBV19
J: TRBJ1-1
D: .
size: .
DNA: TGTGCCAGTAGTTTCACAGAGAACACTGAAGCTTTCTTT
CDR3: CASSFTENTEAFF

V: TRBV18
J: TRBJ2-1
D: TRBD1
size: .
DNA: TGTGCCAGCTCACCAGCCAGGGGGCGAGAAAATGAGCAGTTCTTC
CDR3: CASSPARGRENEQFF

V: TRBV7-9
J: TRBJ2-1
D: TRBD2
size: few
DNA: TGTGCCAGCAGACCGACTAGCGGGGGGGCAAATGAGCAGTTCTTC
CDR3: CASRPTSGGANEQFF

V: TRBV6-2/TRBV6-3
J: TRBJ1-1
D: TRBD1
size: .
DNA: TGTGCCAGCAGTTACGTCGACAGGGCGAACACTGAAGCTTTCTTT
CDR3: CASSYVDRANTEAFF

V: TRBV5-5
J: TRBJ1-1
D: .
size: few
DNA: TGTGCCAGCAGCTTGGGAGGGGGCACTGAAGCTTTCTTT
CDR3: CASSLGGGTEAFF

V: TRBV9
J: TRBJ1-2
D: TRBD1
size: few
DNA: TGTGCCAGCAGCACCCGACAGGGATATGGCTACACCTTC
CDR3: CASSTRQGYGYTF

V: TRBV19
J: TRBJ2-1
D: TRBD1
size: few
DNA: TGTGCCAGTAGTCGTCAGGGGGATAAGCAGTTCTTC
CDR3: CASSRQGDKQFF

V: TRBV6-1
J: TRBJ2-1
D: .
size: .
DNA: TGTGCCAGCAGTGATGCGGGGACACCCTACAATGAGCAGTTCTTC
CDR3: CASSDAGTPYNEQFF

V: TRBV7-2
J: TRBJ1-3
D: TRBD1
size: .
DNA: TGTGCCAGCAGCCGTACAGGGGGGGGAAACACCATATATTTT
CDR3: CASSRTGGGNTIYF

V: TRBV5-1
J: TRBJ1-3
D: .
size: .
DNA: TGCGCCAGCAGCTTGGTAGTGAGGGCTGTAGGTTCGGGCACCATATATTTT
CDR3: CASSLVVRAVGSGTIYF

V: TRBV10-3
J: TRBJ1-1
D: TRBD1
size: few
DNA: TGTGCCATCAGGGGACAGGGATACACTGAAGCTTTCTTT
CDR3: CAIRGQGYTEAFF

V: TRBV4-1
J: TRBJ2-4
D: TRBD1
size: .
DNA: TGCGCCAGCAGCCAAGCAGGGGGCGTGAGAAACATTCAGTACTTC
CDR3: CASSQAGGVRNIQYF

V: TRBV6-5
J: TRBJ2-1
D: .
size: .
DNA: TGTGCCAGCAGATTACAGGGTAGTGAGCAGTTCTTC
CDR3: CASRLQGSEQFF